One sample yielded the 22 T cell receptor beta chains listed below, sequenced in a study of T cells expressing NK-cell markers (TCRdb year 2020). Preparation of the library involved 5' RACE. The sequencing machine was an Illumina HiSeq 2000. Reads reprocessed by TCRdb are summarized as one entry per CDR3 protein sequence, and DNA is absent. The table for this sample shows about 380,000 distinct CDR3 sequences. The top ten hold 5.2% of the sample. Sequencing used blood T cells: a sorted CD56 or NKG2C T cell subset, CD4+ or CD8+ T cells, or bulk PBMC T cells (not recorded which). These receptor sequences come from a man aged 18-75 years in good health.

The chain links TRBV6-4 to TRBJ2-1; the TCRdb call, TRBD1, lacks DNA for checking. The germline gives CDR1 MRHNA, CDR2 SNTAGT. The CDR3 has 15 residues. The CDR3 sequence: CASSDRRGGRNEQFF.

The genes are TRBV6-6 and TRBJ1-2; TCRdb outputs TRBD1, but without DNA this stays unchecked. The CDR3 spans 11 residues. Germline CDR1 and CDR2: MNHNY and SVGAGI (reference sequence). CDR3 in amino acids: CASKTKGGYTF.

The gene calls are TRBV2 and TRBJ1-2; checking the TCRdb D call of TRBD1 is not possible without DNA. This CDR3 region has 14 residues. Germline loops: CDR1 SNHLY, CDR2 FYNNEI. CDR3: CASTNDRTNYGYTF.

This sequence joins TRBV7-9 and TRBJ1-2; no DNA is available, so the TRBD1 call from TCRdb remains unchecked. Germline V gene lookup returns CDR1 SEHNR and CDR2 FQNEAQ (reference sequence). The CDR3 consists of 17 residues. CDR3 region: CASSLQGVPASNYGYTF. Full variable domain (remainder filled in from reference TRBV7-9 and TRBJ1-2): DTGVSQNPRHKITKRGQNVTFRCDPISEHNRLYWYRQTLGQGPEFLTYFQNEAQLEKSRLLSDRFSAERPKGSFSTLEIQRTEQGDSAMYLCASSLQGVPASNYGYTFGSGTRLTVV.

V is TRBV7-2 and J is TRBJ2-1; TCRdb picks TRBD2, but there is no DNA to check that call. Per germline, CDR1 SGHTA and CDR2 FQGNSA. The CDR3 has 14 residues. CDR3 residues: CASSLGLAWNEQFF.

The gene calls are TRBV6-6 and TRBJ2-5. The CDR3 runs to 12 residues. CDR1 is MNHNY and CDR2 is SVGAGI in the germline V gene (reference sequence). CDR3 loop: CASSAMGETQYF.

CDR3 protein: CASSFETGGAEAFF. The V and J genes are TRBV6-5 and TRBJ1-1; TCRdb designates TRBD1, a call that cannot be tested without DNA. Germline V gene lookup returns CDR1 MNHEY and CDR2 SVGAGI. The CDR3 covers 14 residues.

V usage is TRBV18 and J usage is TRBJ1-4. The CDR3 extends over 15 amino acids. Per germline, CDR1 KGHSH and CDR2 LQKENI. The CDR3 is CASSTQAGRNEKLFF.

The chain recombines TRBV20-1 with TRBJ2-5; TCRdb returns TRBD2, unconfirmable since there is no DNA. CDR1 is DFQATT and CDR2 is SNEGSKA in the germline V gene (reference sequence). The CDR3 totals 16 residues. CDR3 sequence: CSARATSGGAWETQYF.

The chain couples TRBV5-1 to TRBJ1-1; as DNA is missing, the TRBD1 call by TCRdb cannot be tested. The CDR3 sequence is 16 residues long. Germline CDR1 is SGHRS and CDR2 is YFSETQ. CDR3 sequence reads: CASSTIGTGRNTEAFF. Filled out from reference TRBV5-1 and TRBJ1-1, the complete variable domain reads KAGVTQTPRYLIKTRGQQVTLSCSPISGHRSVSWYQQTPGQGLQFLFEYFSETQRNKGNFPGRFSGRQFSNSRSEMNVSTLELGDSALYLCASSTIGTGRNTEAFFGQGTRLTVV.

The chain recombines TRBV20-1 with TRBJ2-2. The CDR3 totals 13 residues. Germline V CDR1 and CDR2: DFQATT, SNEGSKA (reference sequence). The CDR3 sequence is CSASIQNTGELFF.

This chain links TRBV20-1 with TRBJ2-1; without DNA, the TCRdb call of TRBD1 cannot be checked. This CDR3 region has 15 residues. Germline V gives CDR1 DFQATT, CDR2 SNEGSKA (reference sequence). The CDR3: CSATRDRATYNEQFF.

CDR3 sequence reads: CASSPTAQPYQETQYF. This sequence joins TRBV18 and TRBJ2-5. Germline CDR1 is KGHSH and CDR2 is LQKENI. CDR3 length: 16 residues.

This chain uses TRBV6-5 with TRBJ1-2. Per germline, CDR1 MNHEY and CDR2 SVGAGI. This CDR3 has 13 amino acids. The chain's CDR3 is CASSYSRALGYTF.

V gene TRBV19 combines with J gene TRBJ2-3; TCRdb gives TRBD1 as the D gene, but with no DNA this cannot be confirmed. CDR3 length: 14 amino acids. Looked up from germline, CDR1 is LNHDA and CDR2 is SQIVND (reference sequence). CDR3 sequence: CASSQDRDRDTQYF.

The J gene is TRBJ1-3, the V gene TRBV18. The CDR3 spans 16 residues. Germline V gene sequence: CDR1 KGHSH, CDR2 LQKENI. CDR3: CASSPKNPRGGNTIYF.

The gene calls are TRBV20-1 and TRBJ1-2; the TCRdb call, TRBD1, lacks DNA for checking. This CDR3 is built from 15 residues. Per germline, CDR1 DFQATT and CDR2 SNEGSKA (reference sequence). The CDR3 sequence is CSASSTGQINYGYTF.

V usage is TRBV4-1 and J usage is TRBJ1-2; TCRdb picks TRBD1, but there is no DNA to check that call. CDR1 and CDR2 from the germline V gene are MGHRA and YSYEKL. The CDR3 totals 13 residues. The CDR3 region is CASSSREYYGYTF.

This chain links TRBV20-1 with TRBJ2-1; the D call of TRBD2 rests on TCRdb alone, since no DNA is present to check it. Germline V gives CDR1 DFQATT, CDR2 SNEGSKA (reference sequence). CDR3 length: 16 residues. The CDR3 spells CSANVAGPSSYNEQFF.

The V gene is TRBV7-2, the J gene TRBJ2-1; without DNA, the TCRdb call of TRBD1 cannot be checked. Per germline, CDR1 SGHTA and CDR2 FQGNSA. This CDR3 region has 14 residues. CDR3 sequence: CASSFGRGGDEQFF.

The J gene is TRBJ2-3, the V gene TRBV6-4; the D call of TRBD2 rests on TCRdb alone, since no DNA is present to check it. Germline lookup yields CDR1 MRHNA and CDR2 SNTAGT. CDR3 size: 14 residues. The CDR3 reads CASSVSEGTDTQYF.

The rearrangement joins TRBV18 to TRBJ2-3; TCRdb outputs TRBD1, but without DNA this stays unchecked. The CDR3 runs 17 residues. The germline V gene has CDR1 KGHSH and CDR2 LQKENI. CDR3 protein: CASSPYWTGSVADTQYF. The full variable domain, completed using reference TRBV18 and TRBJ2-3, is NAGVMQNPRHLVRRRGQEARLRCSPMKGHSHVYWYRQLPEEGLKFMVYLQKENIIDESGMPKERFSAEFPKEGPSILRIQQVVRGDSAAYFCASSPYWTGSVADTQYFGPGTRLTVL.